The TCR beta chain described here comes from a study of breast tumors, draining lymph nodes, adjacent tissues. From the multiplex PCR reads, TCRdb called clonotypes with MiXCR, one entry per CDR3 protein. The sample records around 120,000 distinct CDR3 sequences, 15% to 20% being singletons. This clonotype was detected ten times or more. The germline V gene encodes CDR1 MNHEY and CDR2 SMNVEV (reference sequence). V was trimmed by 6 bases and J by 4 bases, leaving 19 bases between them. The CDR3 runs to 15 residues. Breast cancer patients provided tissue from their axillary draining lymph nodes. The rearrangement joins TRBV27 to TRBJ2-7; D is possibly TRBD1 (7 bases). The sequence was obtained from a female donor with breast cancer. Some clones in this sample may be carry-over from other donors' samples. Sequencing used axillary lymph node tissue. The CDR3 here is CASSMGAQGGYEQYF. DNA of the CDR3: TGTGCCAGCAGCATGGGTGCTCAGGGGGGTTACGAGCAGTACTTC.